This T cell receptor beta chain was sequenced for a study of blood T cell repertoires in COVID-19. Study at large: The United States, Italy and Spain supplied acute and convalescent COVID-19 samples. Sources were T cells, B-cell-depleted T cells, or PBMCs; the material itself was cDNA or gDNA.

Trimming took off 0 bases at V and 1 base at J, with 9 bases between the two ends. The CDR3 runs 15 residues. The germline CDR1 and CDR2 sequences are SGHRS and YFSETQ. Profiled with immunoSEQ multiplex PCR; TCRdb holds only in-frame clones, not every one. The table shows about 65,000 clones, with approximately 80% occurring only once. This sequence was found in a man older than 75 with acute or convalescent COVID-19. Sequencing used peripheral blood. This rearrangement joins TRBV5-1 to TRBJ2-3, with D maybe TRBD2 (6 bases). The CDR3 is CASSLAEGRTDTQYF. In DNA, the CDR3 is TGCGCCAGCAGCTTGGCGGAGGGGCGCACAGATACGCAGTATTTT.